The 26 T cell receptor beta chains below all came from one sample that was sequenced in a study of early T cells in non-severe SARS-CoV-2 infection. Each CDR3 protein gets one entry after TCRdb re-called the 5' RACE reads with MiXCR. Here the sample spans about 30,000 distinct CDR3 sequences, about 5.8% being singletons. The specimen was whole blood. Every receptor here comes from an adult who was a healthcare worker with PCR-confirmed SARS-CoV-2 infection or an uninfected control (not recorded which).

This clonotype was seen repeatedly, ten times or more. The gene calls are TRBV10-3 and TRBJ1-5; weak D call: TRBD1 (6 bases). Trimming stripped 6 bases from V and 1 base from J, with 10 bases between. Germline CDR1 ENHRY, CDR2 SYGVKD. This CDR3 region has 14 residues. The CDR3 sequence is CAISPGQSNQPQHF. The CDR3 region has the DNA TGTGCCATCAGCCCCGGACAGAGCAATCAGCCCCAGCATTTT.

This clonotype has at least ten counts. V is TRBV11-2 and J is TRBJ2-2; 8 nucleotides line up with TRBD2. Unmatched junction bases numbered 10, after V lost 6 bases and J lost 1 base. In germline, CDR1 is SGHAT, CDR2 FQNNGV. This CDR3 comprises 17 residues. Here the CDR3 reads CASRRSVGTRNTGELFF. CDR3 nucleotides: TGTGCCAGCAGGCGCTCGGTCGGGACTAGGAACACCGGGGAGCTGTTTTTT.

By frequency in the sample, this clonotype is medium-sized. The chain joins TRBV28 to TRBJ2-1; TRBD2 aligns across 7 bases. The germline CDR1 and CDR2 sequences are MDHEN and SYDVKM. The CDR3 sequence is 15 residues long. Losses at the gene ends were 6 bases for V and 6 bases for J; bases not matched to a gene: 11. CDR3 sequence (DNA): TGTGCCAGCAGCACCGAGGCGGGAGCCCCCAATGAGCAGTTCTTC. Translated, it gives CASSTEAGAPNEQFF.

This clonotype was counted a few times. The chain recombines TRBV5-1 with TRBJ2-5; D possibly corresponds to TRBD1 (6 bases). The germline V and J ends were trimmed by 4 bases and 2 bases, with 12 bases remaining between them. Germline V gene data show CDR1 as SGHRS and CDR2 as YFSETQ. The CDR3 covers 14 residues. The CDR3 spells CASSPGHEQETQYF. The DNA for the CDR3 is TGCGCCAGCAGCCCGGGACACGAACAAGAGACCCAGTACTTC.

In its sample, this clonotype is medium-sized. V gene TRBV7-8 combines with J gene TRBJ2-7; 10 positions agree with TRBD1. CDR3 size: 14 residues. Per germline, CDR1 SGHVS and CDR2 FQNEAQ. V shed 7 bases and J 2 bases; nucleotides not matched to a gene: 5. CDR3 nucleotides: TGTGCCAGCACCGCGACAGGGGGCACCTACGAGCAGTACTTC. Protein: CASTATGGTYEQYF.

The gene calls are TRBV11-2 and TRBJ2-5; no clear D. This CDR3 region has 13 residues. Per germline, CDR1 SGHAT and CDR2 FQNNGV. The germline V and J ends were trimmed by 5 bases and 5 bases, with 12 bases remaining between them. CDR3 bases: TGTGCCAGCAGCCTAGGACCAAGGGAGACCCAGTACTTC. The encoded protein is CASSLGPRETQYF. Full variable domain (outside the CDR3, taken from reference TRBV11-2 and TRBJ2-5): EAGVAQSPRYKIIEKRQSVAFWCNPISGHATLYWYQQILGQGPKLLIQFQNNGVVDDSQLPKDRFSAERLKGVDSTLKIQPAKLEDSAVYLCASSLGPRETQYFGPGTRLLVL.

This clonotype was counted many times. The rearrangement joins TRBV19 to TRBJ2-1; possible D gene TRBD2, 5 bases. Trimming took off 5 bases at V and 8 bases at J, with 19 bases between the two ends. This CDR3 spans 15 amino acids. CDR1 and CDR2 from the germline V gene are LNHDA and SQIVND (reference sequence). CDR3 residues: CASSDTTNALDEQFF. The CDR3 DNA is TGTGCCAGTAGTGACACGACTAATGCCCTTGATGAGCAGTTCTTC.

This clonotype was detected many times. This chain links TRBV7-4 with TRBJ1-4, with D tentatively TRBD1 (5 bases). The germline gives CDR1 SGHVT, CDR2 SQSDAQ. The CDR3 totals 16 residues. V gave up 1 base and J gave up 5 bases, with 14 bases separating them. In nucleotides, the CDR3 is TGTGCCAGCAGCTTAGTGCCCAGGGCCAGGAATGAAAAACTGTTTTTT. Translating gives CASSLVPRARNEKLFF.

This clonotype was recorded many times. The chain is built from TRBV20-1 and TRBJ2-7; D gene ambiguous. Germline assignment: CDR1 DFQATT and CDR2 SNEGSKA (reference sequence). The CDR3 has 13 residues. Trimming removed 5 bases from V and 2 bases from J, with 13 bases in between. This CDR3 is CSAFAKAAYEQYF. In DNA form, the CDR3 reads TGCAGTGCTTTCGCTAAGGCAGCCTACGAGCAGTACTTC.

This chain links TRBV4-1 with TRBJ2-1; 13 bases fit TRBD2. Germline-derived CDR1 and CDR2 are MGHRA and YSYEKL. With 4 bases clipped from V and 9 bases from J, the junction kept 9 bases outside the gene matches. The CDR3 length is 16 residues. In DNA, the CDR3 is TGCGCCAGCAGCCCGGGGACTAGCGGGATGATCGTTGAGCAGTTCTTC. The encoded protein is CASSPGTSGMIVEQFF.

This clonotype was found once. This sequence joins TRBV21-1 and TRBJ1-1; the table calls TRBD1, which could not be checked here. TRBV21-1 is a listed pseudogene. The CDR3 extends over 13 amino acids. Written as DNA, the CDR3 is TGTGCCAGCGGCCCGGCAGGGCGCGCTGAAGCTTTCTTT. It codes for CASGPAGRAEAFF.

Ten or more counts support this clonotype. V and J are TRBV13 and TRBJ2-7, with TRBD2 identical over 11 bases. Germline trimming cut 0 bases from V and 3 bases from J; bases unmatched to any gene: 4. Germline V gives CDR1 PRHDT, CDR2 FYEKMQ (reference sequence). There are 16 residues in the CDR3. The CDR3 DNA sequence: TGTGCCAGCAGCTTAGGCGCCGGGACTAGCGGCTACGAGCAGTACTTC. Translating it yields CASSLGAGTSGYEQYF.

The chain employs TRBV4-2 and TRBJ1-2, with a possible D match to TRBD1 (5 bases). V was clipped by 0 bases and J by 3 bases, with 14 bases between them. This CDR3 comprises 16 residues. Germline V gives CDR1 LGHNA, CDR2 YNFKEQ. In DNA, the CDR3 is TGTGCCAGCAGCCAAGACTTTCTCGGCAGGGACTATGGCTACACCTTC. Protein product: CASSQDFLGRDYGYTF.

This clonotype showed up many times. Here the CDR3 DNA reads TGTGCCAGCAGCCCTCGGACATTCGCGAACACCGGGGAGCTGTTTTTT. Its protein product is CASSPRTFANTGELFF. The V and J genes are TRBV9 and TRBJ2-2; D is perhaps TRBD1 (5 bases). Deletions cut 4 bases from V and 0 bases from J, with 13 bases between. CDR1 and CDR2 from the germline V gene are SGDLS and YYNGEE. The CDR3 sequence is 16 residues long.

The chain joins TRBV7-9 to TRBJ2-7; D unresolved. V was trimmed by 5 bases and J by 3 bases, leaving 11 bases between them. This CDR3 is 13 amino acids long. Germline values: CDR1 SEHNR, CDR2 FQNEAQ (reference sequence). CDR3 sequence reads: CASSQTPVYEQYF. CDR3 nucleotide sequence: TGTGCCAGCAGCCAGACTCCCGTCTACGAGCAGTACTTC.

The chain is built from TRBV7-9 and TRBJ2-1; TRBD2 aligns across 8 bases. Germline CDR1 reads SEHNR; CDR2 reads FQNEAQ (reference sequence). After removal of 2 bases from V and 4 bases from J, the junction contained 13 bases not matched to a gene. The CDR3 runs to 18 residues. CDR3 sequence: CASSLKELAVTFYNEQFF. CDR3 sequence (DNA): TGTGCCAGCAGCTTAAAGGAACTAGCGGTTACCTTTTACAATGAGCAGTTCTTC.

This clonotype showed up many times. The chain employs TRBV6-2 or TRBV6-3 and TRBJ2-2; tentative D call: TRBD1 (6 bases). Germline loops: CDR1 MNHEY, CDR2 SVGEGT. The CDR3 runs 14 residues. V lost 8 bases and J lost 4, with 14 bases in between. This chain's CDR3 is CASQSSGATGELFF. CDR3 sequence (DNA): TGTGCCAGCCAGTCTTCAGGGGCCACCGGGGAGCTGTTTTTT.

This clonotype occurred many times. This chain connects TRBV11-2 to TRBJ2-3, with a possible D match to TRBD2 (5 bases). The V end was cut by 3 bases, the J end by 6 bases, with 7 bases between. Germline assignment: CDR1 SGHAT and CDR2 FQNNGV. CDR3 size: 12 residues. CDR3 DNA: TGTGCCAGCAGCTTTAGCGAGGATACGCAGTATTTT. Its translation: CASSFSEDTQYF.

Remarks on this clonotype: This may come from a read error, since a much larger clone is one base off. The V gene is TRBV5-3, the J gene TRBJ2-1, with 15 bases matching TRBD2. TRBV5-3 is an ORF; its function is uncertain. The CDR3 has 15 amino acids. DNA for the CDR3: TGTGTCAGAGCCGGGACTAGCGGGAGGAGCGATGAGCAGTTCTTC. It specifies CVRAGTSGRSDEQFF.

This clonotype is medium-sized. V usage is TRBV6-2 or TRBV6-3 and J usage is TRBJ2-1; D unresolved. Germline V gene data show CDR1 as MNHEY and CDR2 as SVGEGT. Trimming took off 6 bases at V and 9 bases at J, with 12 bases between the two ends. The CDR3 spans 12 residues. CDR3 nucleotide sequence: TGTGCCAGCAGACTCATAGTGGGTGAGCAGTTCTTC. It yields the protein CASRLIVGEQFF.

Ten or more counts support this clonotype. The V and J genes are TRBV5-1 and TRBJ2-7, with 9 positions matching TRBD1. Germline CDR1 reads SGHRS; CDR2 reads YFSETQ. The CDR3 is made up of 14 amino acids. Trimming removed 4 bases from V and 5 bases from J; junction bases left unmatched: 7. CDR3: CASSRGQGSNEQYF. The CDR3 DNA is TGCGCCAGCAGCCGTGGACAGGGGTCCAACGAGCAGTACTTC.

This clonotype has at least ten counts. The rearrangement links TRBV6-5 to TRBJ2-3; the match to TRBD1 covers 12 bases. Germline loops: CDR1 MNHEY, CDR2 SVGAGI. Trimming at V came to 7 bases and at J to 0 bases, leaving 8 bases not matched to a gene. The CDR3 contains 17 residues. CDR3 bases: TGTGCCAGCACCCGGGGGACAGGGGGCTTGAGCACAGATACGCAGTATTTT. Amino acids: CASTRGTGGLSTDTQYF.

There are a few counts of this clonotype. The chain's CDR3 is CATRGLDRGNTGELFF. CDR3 sequence (DNA): TGTGCCACCAGGGGCCTCGACAGGGGAAACACCGGGGAGCTGTTTTTT. The chain uses TRBV24-1 and TRBJ2-2; 8 bases are shared with TRBD1. V was clipped by 7 bases and J by 2 bases; unmatched bases: 8. The CDR3 runs to 16 residues. Germline V CDR1 and CDR2: KGHDR, SFDVKD.

This clonotype has at least ten counts. The genes are TRBV24-1 and TRBJ2-7; D is undetermined. Germline V gene sequence: CDR1 KGHDR, CDR2 SFDVKD. V lost 4 bases to trimming and J lost 6 bases, with 15 bases between them. This CDR3 region has 14 residues. CDR3 DNA: TGTGCCACCAGTGACTCGGACCCAGGACGCGAGCAGTACTTC. Its protein product is CATSDSDPGREQYF.

This clonotype was observed many times. The V call is TRBV7-2, the J call TRBJ2-7, with D perhaps matching TRBD2 (5 bases). The CDR3 consists of 14 residues. Looked up from germline, CDR1 is SGHTA and CDR2 is FQGNSA. V was pared by 3 bases and J by 4 bases, with 13 bases between. CDR3 sequence (DNA): TGTGCCAGCAGCTTGGGAGTAGGTTTATACGAGCAGTACTTC. Residues: CASSLGVGLYEQYF.

This clonotype was recorded many times. The chain has TRBV29-1 and TRBJ2-1, with D tentatively TRBD1 (6 bases). The germline gives CDR1 SQVTM, CDR2 ANQGSEA. This CDR3 comprises 15 residues. Trimming took off 4 bases at V and 5 bases at J, with 18 bases between the two ends. This chain's CDR3 is CSVGGQTLANNEQFF. CDR3 coding DNA: TGCAGCGTTGGAGGACAGACCCTAGCTAACAATGAGCAGTTCTTC.